Listed below are T cell receptor beta chains from one sample, sequenced in a study of CD8+ T cells in alopecia areata. The data were produced by immunoSEQ multiplex PCR, yet TCRdb's version contains in-frame clones alone and is incomplete. Seen here are 110,000 or so clones, roughly two fifths observed once, and the top ten hold roughly 3.3%. The sequenced material came from CD4+ T cells sorted from blood. The origin of the receptors is a human donor with alopecia areata. CDR3s include the opening cysteine and the closing phenylalanine or tryptophan. D genes are given only for firm matches. Size is stated for part of the rows, as once, few or many counts, or as a class when the clone is expanded.

cdr3_aa | cdr3_nt | clone_size | v_call | d_call | j_call
CASSDSLGGQTYEQYF | TGTGCCAGCAGTGACTCGTTAGGGGGACAGACCTACGAGCAGTACTTC | . | TRBV6-4 | TRBD1 | TRBJ2-7
CASSLMAGVFSGANVLTF | TGTGCCAGCAGCTTAATGGCAGGGGTCTTCTCTGGGGCCAACGTCCTGACTTTC | few | TRBV7-2 | . | TRBJ2-6
CASSDEYWGGEKLFF | TGTGCCAGCAGTGATGAGTACTGGGGGGGGGAAAAACTGTTTTTT | few | TRBV2 | . | TRBJ1-4
CATSRDLGRDEQYF | TGTGCCACCAGCAGAGATTTGGGTCGCGACGAGCAGTACTTC | once | TRBV15 | . | TRBJ2-7
CASSSQGAKNIQYF | TGTGCCAGCAGTTCCCAGGGGGCCAAAAACATTCAGTACTTC | few | TRBV28 | . | TRBJ2-4
CASSSGGGFGTQYF | TGCGCCAGCAGCTCCGGCGGAGGCTTCGGGACCCAGTACTTC | . | TRBV5-1 | . | TRBJ2-5
CASKGGSYNEQFF | TGTGCCTCAAAAGGGGGCTCCTACAATGAGCAGTTCTTC | few | TRBV7-9 | . | TRBJ2-1
CSAERVSMNTEAFF | TGCAGCGCTGAAAGGGTTTCCATGAACACTGAAGCTTTCTTT | . | TRBV29-1 | . | TRBJ1-1
CASSLPGTGGSTGELFF | TGCGCCAGCAGCTTGCCCGGGACAGGGGGTTCCACCGGGGAGCTGTTTTTT | . | TRBV5-1 | TRBD1 | TRBJ2-2
CASSSSGRAYEQYF | TGTGCCAGCAGTTCTAGCGGGAGGGCCTACGAGCAGTACTTC | few | TRBV7-2 | TRBD2 | TRBJ2-7
CASSPLVVGDTQYF | TGTGCCAGCAGTCCCCTCGTCGTGGGAGATACGCAGTATTTT | few | TRBV28 | . | TRBJ2-3
CASSIHSPQPQHF | TGTGCCAGCAGTATTCACAGCCCTCAGCCCCAGCATTTT | . | TRBV2 | . | TRBJ1-5
CAWRISGSAVKTQYF | TGTGCCTGGAGGATTAGCGGGAGCGCGGTTAAGACCCAGTACTTC | . | TRBV30 | TRBD2 | TRBJ2-5
CASSPTGGGGYYEQYF | TGTGCCAGCAGCCCCACCGGCGGCGGGGGGTACTACGAGCAGTACTTC | . | TRBV7-2 | TRBD2 | TRBJ2-7
CSVGPTDTQYF | TGCAGCGTTGGCCCCACAGATACGCAGTATTTT | few | TRBV29-1 | . | TRBJ2-3
CASSLPERAPTF | TGTGCCAGCAGCTTACCCGAGCGGGCTCCCACGTTT | few | TRBV7-2 | . | TRBJ2-3
CAIMGQELDTQYF | TGTGCCATCATGGGACAGGAGTTAGATACCCAGTACTTC | . | TRBV10-3 | TRBD1 | TRBJ2-5
CASSQDGYGYTF | TGCGCCAGCAGCCAAGACGGGTATGGCTACACCTTC | . | TRBV4-3 | . | TRBJ1-2
CSVTRPGTGSGEQYF | TGCAGCGTTACGCGACCCGGGACAGGGAGCGGCGAGCAGTACTTC | few | TRBV29-1 | TRBD1 | TRBJ2-7
CSVLLGQGYTF | TGCAGCGTTCTACTAGGGCAAGGCTACACCTTC | . | TRBV29-1 | . | TRBJ1-2
CASSLVGDQPQHF | TGCGCCAGCAGCTTGGTAGGGGATCAGCCCCAGCATTTT | few | TRBV5-1 | . | TRBJ1-5
CSVLGIGNTIYF | TGCAGCGTGCTTGGGATTGGAAACACCATATATTTT | . | TRBV29-1 | . | TRBJ1-3
CASSPAAKTDTQYF | TGTGCCAGCTCCCCCGCCGCGAAGACAGATACGCAGTATTTT | few | TRBV18 | . | TRBJ2-3
CASSLQTDGYTF | TGCGCCAGCAGCCTACAAACGGATGGCTACACCTTC | few | TRBV5-1 | . | TRBJ1-2
CASSRPKNTGELFF | TGTGCCAGCAGCCGACCCAAGAACACCGGGGAGCTGTTTTTT | few | TRBV27 | . | TRBJ2-2
CASSSNRGSGANVLTF | TGCGCCAGCAGCAGTAACAGGGGCTCTGGGGCCAACGTCCTGACTTTC | few | TRBV5-1 | TRBD1 | TRBJ2-6
CASSQVLGTEAFF | TGCGCCAGCAGCCAAGTCCTGGGCACTGAAGCTTTCTTT | . | TRBV4-1 | . | TRBJ1-1
CASSLGGTDNNEQFF | TGCGCCAGCAGCTTGGGAGGGACAGATAACAATGAGCAGTTCTTC | few | TRBV5-1 | TRBD1 | TRBJ2-1
CASSAREGGGTQYF | TGTGCCAGCAGCGCCCGGGAAGGAGGGGGTACGCAGTATTTT | . | TRBV27 | . | TRBJ2-3
CASSLVSPYEQYF | TGTGCCAGCAGTTTGGTCAGCCCCTACGAGCAGTACTTC | . | TRBV28 | . | TRBJ2-7
CASGEPGQATLF | TGCGCCAGCGGGGAACCGGGACAGGCCACCCTCTTC | . | TRBV5-1 | TRBD1 | TRBJ1-2
CASSEYHIYTF | TGTGCCAGCAGTGAATACCACATTTACACCTTC | few | TRBV25-1 | . | TRBJ1-2
CASSLGQSYEQYF | TGTGCCAGCAGCTTGGGACAGTCCTACGAGCAGTACTTC | . | TRBV5-6 | . | TRBJ2-7
CASSSLAGGTRGDTQYF | TGTGCCAGCAGCTCTCTAGCGGGAGGCACCAGGGGAGATACGCAGTATTTT | . | TRBV7-9 | TRBD2 | TRBJ2-3
CSGRDTGELFF | TGCAGCGGCAGGGACACCGGGGAGCTGTTTTTT | . | TRBV29-1 | . | TRBJ2-2
CASSFQGTEAFF | TGCGCCAGCAGCTTTCAGGGGACTGAAGCTTTCTTT | . | TRBV5-1 | . | TRBJ1-1
CASSPRVHSDTQYF | TGTGCCAGCAGCCCCCGTGTCCATTCAGATACGCAGTATTTT | . | TRBV7-2 | . | TRBJ2-3
CASSLETSGRANEQFF | TGTGCCAGCAGCTTAGAAACTAGCGGGAGGGCGAATGAGCAGTTCTTC | . | TRBV7-9 | TRBD2 | TRBJ2-1
CASSFGTPNTEAFF | TGCGCCAGCAGCTTTGGGACACCGAACACTGAAGCTTTCTTT | . | TRBV5-1 | . | TRBJ1-1
CASRKMNMKKETQYF | TGTGCCAGCAGGAAGATGAACATGAAGAAAGAGACCCAGTACTTC | . | TRBV5-6 | . | TRBJ2-5
CASSYSIRGDTEAFF | TGTGCCAGCAGTTACTCCATAAGGGGGGACACTGAAGCTTTCTTT | . | TRBV6-5 | . | TRBJ1-1
CASSGLGSPKEQYF | TGTGCCAGCAGCGGACTAGGGAGTCCTAAAGAGCAGTACTTC | . | TRBV9 | . | TRBJ2-7
CAWSVSPGQLSGKLFF | TGTGCCTGGAGTGTCTCTCCGGGACAGTTAAGCGGAAAACTGTTTTTT | few | TRBV30 | TRBD1 | TRBJ1-4
CASSLSRDRGHQYF | TGTGCCAGCAGCTTATCCCGGGACAGGGGCCACCAGTACTTC | few | TRBV11-2 | TRBD1 | TRBJ2-7
CASSLGPPGQETQYF | TGCGCCAGCAGCTTGGGTCCCCCAGGACAAGAGACCCAGTACTTC | . | TRBV5-1 | . | TRBJ2-5
CSVLDTSMNTEAFF | TGCAGCGTTCTCGACACATCCATGAACACTGAAGCTTTCTTT | . | TRBV29-1 | . | TRBJ1-1
CSASTLSEAFF | TGCAGCGCTTCCACCCTTTCTGAAGCTTTCTTT | few | TRBV29-1 | . | TRBJ1-1
CASLAGGSWNTEAFF | TGTGCCAGCCTAGCGGGGGGGTCGTGGAACACTGAAGCTTTCTTT | few | TRBV7-2 | . | TRBJ1-1
CSVGSRGQITEAFF | TGCAGCGTTGGTTCGCGGGGGCAGATCACTGAAGCTTTCTTT | . | TRBV29-1 | . | TRBJ1-1